This T cell receptor (beta chain) is drawn from a study of identical twins. TCRdb re-analysed the 5' RACE reads in MiXCR, keeping a single row per CDR3 protein. Of hundreds of thousands of distinct CDR3 sequences listed, roughly 12% are singletons. V shed 2 bases and J 5 bases; nucleotides not matched to a gene: 8. The germline V gene has CDR1 SQVTM and CDR2 ANQGSEA. The CDR3 has 15 amino acids. This same sample was also taken into another study, of yellow fever vaccine responses in identical twins.

The rearrangement links TRBV29-1 to TRBJ2-1; 8 bases are shared with TRBD1. This TCR was recovered from a woman aged 18 to 35 in good health. Sequencing was carried out using PBMCs. This CDR3 reads CSVEWGRGPDNEQFF. CDR3 DNA: TGCAGCGTTGAATGGGGCAGGGGGCCAGACAATGAGCAGTTCTTC.